The present T cell receptor beta chain was sequenced within a study of blood T cell repertoires in COVID-19. Study background: Samples representing acute and convalescent COVID-19 were sourced from the United States, Italy and Spain. In each case, the material was cDNA or gDNA derived from T cells, B-cell-depleted T cells, or PBMCs.

Original data processing: Cell counts per sample came from amplifying reference gene primers. This table comes from immunoSEQ multiplex PCR, and its TCRdb copy is limited to in-frame clones, with some not included. The V and J calls and the clone size are those of that table, but D and trimming were determined from the DNA. The data contain a few hundred thousand clones, more than 75% of them singletons. The CDR3 consists of 15 residues. Looked up from germline, CDR1 is SGDLS and CDR2 is YYNGEE. The V and J ends lost 4 bases and 5 bases respectively, with 18 bases between them. The sequence came from a man in his forties with active or convalescent COVID-19. J is TRBJ2-5 and V is TRBV9; tentative D call: TRBD2 (7 bases). Sequences were obtained from peripheral blood. CDR3 bases: TGTGCCAGCAGCCCCACCGGGGGGCGCGGGGAGACCCAGTACTTC. Its translation is CASSPTGGRGETQYF. Looking up the rest from reference TRBV9 and TRBJ2-5 gives the full variable domain: DSGVTQTPKHLITATGQRVTLRCSPRSGDLSVYWYQQSLDQGLQFLIQYYNGEERAKGNILERFSAQQFPDLHSELNLSSLELGDSALYFCASSPTGGRGETQYFGPGTRLLVL.